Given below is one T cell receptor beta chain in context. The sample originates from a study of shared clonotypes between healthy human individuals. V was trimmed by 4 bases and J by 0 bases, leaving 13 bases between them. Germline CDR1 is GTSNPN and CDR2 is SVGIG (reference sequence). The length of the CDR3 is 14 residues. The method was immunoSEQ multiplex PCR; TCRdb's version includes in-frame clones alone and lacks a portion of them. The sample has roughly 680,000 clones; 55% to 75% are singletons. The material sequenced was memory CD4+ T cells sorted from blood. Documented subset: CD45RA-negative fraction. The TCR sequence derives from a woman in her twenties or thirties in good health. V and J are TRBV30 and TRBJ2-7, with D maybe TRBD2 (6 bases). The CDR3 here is CAWKFGGSSYEQYF. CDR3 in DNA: TGTGCCTGGAAATTTGGGGGGAGCTCCTACGAGCAGTACTTC.